This TCR beta chain was obtained from a study of blood T cell repertoires in COVID-19. Study summary: Sample material is recorded as cDNA or gDNA derived from T cells, B-cell-depleted T cells, or PBMCs.

This clone was recorded once. Between the trimmed V and J ends, which lost 1 base and 4 bases, there was a span of 7 bases. Germline V gives CDR1 SGHRS, CDR2 YFSETQ. CDR3 size: 13 residues. As handled by the study authors: Cell counts per sample came from amplifying reference gene primers. Clones were sequenced by immunoSEQ multiplex PCR, and TCRdb holds only the in-frame ones, with some missing. D and trimming come from the DNA, and the V and J calls and clone size come from that table. The top ten hold 1.5% to 2% of the sample, which has just over 300,000 clones, nearly 90% seen once. Patients of the Seattle cohort, enrolled during active infection, were followed longitudinally.

The source material was peripheral blood. This TCR derives from a woman in her twenties or thirties with COVID-19, enrolled during active disease. The chain uses TRBV5-1 and TRBJ2-3, with no clear D. The CDR3: CASSLISADTQYF. Here the CDR3 DNA reads TGCGCCAGCAGCTTGATCTCAGCAGATACGCAGTATTTT.